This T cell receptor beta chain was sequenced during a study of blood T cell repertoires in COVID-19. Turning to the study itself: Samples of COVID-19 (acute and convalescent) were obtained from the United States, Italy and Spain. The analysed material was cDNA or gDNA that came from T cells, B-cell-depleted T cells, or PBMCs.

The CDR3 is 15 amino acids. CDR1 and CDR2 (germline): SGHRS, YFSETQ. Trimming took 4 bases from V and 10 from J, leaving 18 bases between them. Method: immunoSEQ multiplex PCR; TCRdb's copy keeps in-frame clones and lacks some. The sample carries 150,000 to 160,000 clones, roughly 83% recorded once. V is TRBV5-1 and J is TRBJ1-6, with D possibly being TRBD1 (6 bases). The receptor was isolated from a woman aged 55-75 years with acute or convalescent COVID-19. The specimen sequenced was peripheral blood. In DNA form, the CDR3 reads TGCGCCAGCAGCCGAGGGGGGGCGCGGCTCTCACCCCTCCACTTT. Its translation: CASSRGGARLSPLHF.